Only a few counts were recorded for the clone carrying this T cell receptor (beta chain). This sample is part of a study of control samples from healthy donors and cancer patients. The CDR3 has 14 residues. The germline V gene encodes CDR1 SGHRS and CDR2 YFSETQ. Deletions cut 0 bases from V and 1 base from J, with 5 bases between. The protocol was immunoSEQ multiplex PCR, while the TCRdb copy is restricted to in-frame clones and leaves out a portion. The sample holds approximately 70,000 clones, around 84% seen once. The chain couples TRBV5-1 to TRBJ1-5; no definite D call. The clonotype comes from a man aged 45 to 65 in good health. Sequencing input: blood. The CDR3 nucleotides are TGCGCCAGCAGCTTGGGTGAGAGCAATCAGCCCCAGCATTTT. It yields the protein CASSLGESNQPQHF.